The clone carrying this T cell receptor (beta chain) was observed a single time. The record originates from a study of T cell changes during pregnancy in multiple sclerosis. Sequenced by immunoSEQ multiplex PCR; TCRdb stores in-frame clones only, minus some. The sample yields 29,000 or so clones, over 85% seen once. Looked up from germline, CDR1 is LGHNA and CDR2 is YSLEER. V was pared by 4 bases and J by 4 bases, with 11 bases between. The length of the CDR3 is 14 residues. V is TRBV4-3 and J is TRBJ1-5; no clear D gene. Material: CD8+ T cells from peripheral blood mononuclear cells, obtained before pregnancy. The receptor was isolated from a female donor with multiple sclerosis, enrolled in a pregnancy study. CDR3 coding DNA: TGCGCCAGCAGCCTGGGGAGGGTAAATCAGCCCCAGCATTTT. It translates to CASSLGRVNQPQHF.